The clone carrying this T cell receptor beta chain has only a few counts. Only in-frame clones appear in the TCRdb table, and some are missing; sequencing was by immunoSEQ multiplex PCR. The sample holds 300,000 to 400,000 clones, roughly 84% seen once. The J segment lost 6 bases and the V segment lost 9 bases, leaving 9 bases of the junction unmatched. The CDR3 extends over 15 amino acids. CDR1 is SNHLY, CDR2 FYNNEI, per germline. These data come from a study of Ad26.COV2.S vaccination and SARS-CoV-2 variants. This sample's treatment: some 20 received Ad26.COV2.S at low or high dose, single or two shots; a few received placebo; per-sample allocation not given. It was on day 63 after the first vaccine or placebo injection that samples were taken.

V and J are TRBV2 and TRBJ2-2, with TRBD2 matching over 11 bases. The material sequenced was peripheral blood, taken in a trial of Ad26.COV2.S vaccine versus placebo. The sequence was obtained from a person aged 18 to 65 who received the Ad26.COV2.S COVID-19 vaccine or a placebo. The CDR3 DNA reads TGTGCCAGTGAGCCCGGGACTAGCGGCCCCGGGGAGCTGTTTTTT. Amino acids: CASEPGTSGPGELFF.